This passage covers 15 T cell receptor beta chains from one sample sequenced in a study of radiation and T cells in renal cell carcinoma. Documented time point: blood 4 weeks post-SBRT, at nephrectomy. Treatment noted: 15 Gy SBRT to primary tumor, nephrectomy 4 weeks later. Generated by immunoSEQ multiplex PCR, the TCRdb table keeps only in-frame clones and is missing some. The profile shows some 46,000 clones, about 82% of them singletons. The sample was blood, taken from a patient whose treatment included radiotherapy and nephrectomy. The origin of the receptors is a woman in her 70s with renal cell carcinoma.

This clone is a singleton in its sample. V gene TRBV27 combines with J gene TRBJ2-7; TRBD1 aligns across 12 bases. With V trimmed by 2 bases and J by 6 bases, 5 bases remained unmatched. The V gene's germline CDR1 is MNHEY and CDR2 SMNVEV (reference sequence). The CDR3 is 15 amino acids. The DNA of the CDR3 is TGTGCCAGCAGTTTAAAGGGGGACAGGGGGCGCGAGCAGTACTTC. Its translation is CASSLKGDRGREQYF.

The V and J genes are TRBV30 and TRBJ2-7, with 7 nucleotides matching TRBD1. The germline V gene has CDR1 GTSNPN and CDR2 SVGIG (reference sequence). This CDR3 has 14 amino acids. The J segment lost 4 bases and the V segment lost 3 bases, leaving 9 bases of the junction unmatched. CDR3 amino acids: CAWRTGTSGYEQYF. CDR3 DNA: TGTGCCTGGAGGACAGGGACCTCAGGGTACGAGCAGTACTTC.

This rearrangement joins TRBV5-1 to TRBJ1-4; D possibly corresponds to TRBD1 (5 bases). The CDR3 extends over 15 amino acids. Trimming cost V 1 base and J 3 bases, with 10 bases left between them. Germline V gives CDR1 SGHRS, CDR2 YFSETQ. CDR3 amino acids: CASSLWGSSNEKLFF. CDR3 in DNA: TGCGCCAGCAGCTTGTGGGGGTCATCTAATGAAAAACTGTTTTTT.

The chain has TRBV2 and TRBJ1-4; 10 bases align to TRBD1. The germline CDR1 and CDR2 sequences are SNHLY and FYNNEI. Trimming removed 10 bases from V and 7 bases from J; junction bases left unmatched: 9. The CDR3 runs to 14 residues. CDR3 coding DNA: TGTGCCACCCTTCCCGGGACAGGGGCTGAAAAACTGTTTTTT. Its translation is CATLPGTGAEKLFF.

The chain employs TRBV18 and TRBJ1-1, with D possibly matching TRBD1 (5 bases). Germline-derived CDR1 and CDR2 are KGHSH and LQKENI. The V and J ends lost 6 bases and 0 bases respectively, with 14 bases between them. This CDR3 has 15 amino acids. The CDR3 loop is CASSLGASLNTEAFF. CDR3 bases: TGTGCCAGCTCCCTTGGGGCCAGCCTGAACACTGAAGCTTTCTTT.

The chain combines TRBV2 with TRBJ1-4; TRBD1 aligns across 9 bases. The CDR3 has 15 amino acids. V was clipped by 1 base and J by 10 bases; unmatched bases: 7. Germline V gene data show CDR1 as SNHLY and CDR2 as FYNNEI. The CDR3 loop reads CASSEVRGQGGKLFF. The CDR3 coding sequence is TGTGCCAGCAGTGAAGTCCGGGGACAGGGAGGAAAACTGTTTTTT.

V and J are TRBV6-5 and TRBJ2-5; D uncertain. Trimming took off 0 bases at V and 2 bases at J, with 4 bases between the two ends. Germline V CDR1 and CDR2: MNHEY, SVGAGI. CDR3 length equals 13 residues. In DNA form, the CDR3 reads TGTGCCAGCAGTTACTCGAGACAAGAGACCCAGTACTTC. Its translation is CASSYSRQETQYF.

The table lists this clone with a few counts. The chain joins TRBV10-1 to TRBJ2-3, with 8 bases lining up with TRBD2. The V and J ends lost 6 bases and 6 bases, in that order; junction bases with no gene match: 5. Germline CDR1 and CDR2: WNHNN and SYGVQD (reference sequence). The CDR3 length is 13 residues. DNA of the CDR3: TGCGCCAGCAGACCGGGACTAGACGATACGCAGTATTTT. Translation gives CASRPGLDDTQYF.

This clone was detected a few times. The chain combines TRBV6-5 with TRBJ2-7, with D maybe TRBD1 (7 bases). The CDR3 is 12 amino acids. Germline V gene sequence: CDR1 MNHEY, CDR2 SVGAGI. Between the trimmed V and J ends, which lost 8 bases and 2 bases, there was a span of 10 bases. The CDR3 sequence: CASGGTAYEQYF. The CDR3 DNA reads as TGTGCCAGCGGGGGGACAGCCTACGAGCAGTACTTC.

The chain uses TRBV9 and TRBJ1-2, with a weak D call TRBD1 (5 bases). CDR1 is SGDLS and CDR2 is YYNGEE in the germline V gene. The V end was cut by 4 bases, the J end by 7 bases, with 17 bases between. The CDR3 spans 14 residues. Written as DNA, the CDR3 is TGTGCCAGCAGCTCTCTCGGGACTGCATTTGGCTACACCTTC. This encodes CASSSLGTAFGYTF.

The CDR3: CASSWGAVEAFF. As DNA, the CDR3 is TGTGCCAGCAGCTGGGGGGCCGTTGAAGCTTTCTTT. The rearrangement uses TRBV5-8 and TRBJ1-1; D is possibly TRBD1 (6 bases). The CDR3 runs 12 residues. V shed 3 bases and J shed 7 bases, with 10 bases lying between them. Germline CDR1 reads SGHTS; CDR2 reads YDEGEE.

CDR3 residues: CASSLRRENEQFF. The CDR3 DNA follows: TGTGCCAGCAGCTTAAGACGAGAGAATGAGCAGTTCTTC. The chain combines TRBV7-3 with TRBJ2-1; unclear D gene. The CDR3 extends over 13 amino acids. Germline CDR1 SGHTA, CDR2 FQGTGA. Trimming took off 1 base at V and 7 bases at J, with 8 bases between the two ends.

This clone occurred once. The V call is TRBV7-2, the J call TRBJ2-6; D might be TRBD1 or TRBD2, each matching 5 bases. Looked up from germline, CDR1 is SGHTA and CDR2 is FQGNSA. Trimming stripped 1 base from V and 4 bases from J, with 11 bases between. The CDR3 runs 16 residues. The CDR3 bases are TGTGCCAGCAGCTTAGATGGGGGATCGGGGGCCAACGTCCTGACTTTC. This translates into CASSLDGGSGANVLTF. The full variable domain, completed using reference TRBV7-2 and TRBJ2-6, is GAGVSQSPSNKVTEKGKDVELRCDPISGHTALYWYRQSLGQGLEFLIYFQGNSAPDKSGLPSDRFSAERTGGSVSTLTIQRTQQEDSAVYLCASSLDGGSGANVLTFGAGSRLTVL.

The chain has TRBV19 and TRBJ1-5, with a possible D match to TRBD1 (6 bases). The CDR3 consists of 16 residues. V shed 5 bases and J shed 0 bases, with 14 bases lying between them. Germline assignment: CDR1 LNHDA and CDR2 SQIVND (reference sequence). The CDR3 coding sequence is TGTGCCAGTAGTGATATGGGGGGCCATAGCAATCAGCCCCAGCATTTT. Translation: CASSDMGGHSNQPQHF.

The V and J genes are TRBV7-6 and TRBJ1-5, with D hard to call. Germline CDR1 SGHVS, CDR2 FNYEAQ. The CDR3 runs to 15 residues. V was pared by 1 base and J by 2 bases, with 9 bases between. In nucleotides, the CDR3 is TGTGCCAGCAGCTTAGGGGCTTTCGGCAATCAGCCCCAGCATTTT. Amino acid sequence: CASSLGAFGNQPQHF.